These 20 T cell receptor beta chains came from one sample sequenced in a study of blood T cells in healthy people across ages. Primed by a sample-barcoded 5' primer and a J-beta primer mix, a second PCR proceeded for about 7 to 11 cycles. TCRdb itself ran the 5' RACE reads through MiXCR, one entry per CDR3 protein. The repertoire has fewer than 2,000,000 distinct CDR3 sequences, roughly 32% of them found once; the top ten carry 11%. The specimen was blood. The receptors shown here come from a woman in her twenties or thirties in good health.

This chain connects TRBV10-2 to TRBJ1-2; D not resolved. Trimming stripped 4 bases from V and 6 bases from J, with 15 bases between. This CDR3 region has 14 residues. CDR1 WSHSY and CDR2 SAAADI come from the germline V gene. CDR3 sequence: CASSVSGRIDGYTF. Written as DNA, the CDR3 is TGCGCCAGCAGTGTGTCGGGCAGGATAGATGGCTACACCTTC.

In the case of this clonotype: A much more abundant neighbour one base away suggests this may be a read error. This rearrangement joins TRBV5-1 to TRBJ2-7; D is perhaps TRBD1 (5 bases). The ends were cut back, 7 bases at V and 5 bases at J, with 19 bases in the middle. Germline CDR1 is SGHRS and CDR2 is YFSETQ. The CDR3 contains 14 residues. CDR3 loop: CASGIGATRDEQYF. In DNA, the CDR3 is TGCGCCAGCGGGATAGGGGCAACTCGGGACGAGCAGTACTTC.

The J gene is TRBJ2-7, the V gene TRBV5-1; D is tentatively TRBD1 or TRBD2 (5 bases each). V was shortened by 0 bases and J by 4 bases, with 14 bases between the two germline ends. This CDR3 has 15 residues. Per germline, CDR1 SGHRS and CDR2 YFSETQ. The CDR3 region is CASSLDGTYSYEQYF. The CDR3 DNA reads TGCGCCAGCAGCTTGGACGGGACGTATAGTTACGAGCAGTACTTC.

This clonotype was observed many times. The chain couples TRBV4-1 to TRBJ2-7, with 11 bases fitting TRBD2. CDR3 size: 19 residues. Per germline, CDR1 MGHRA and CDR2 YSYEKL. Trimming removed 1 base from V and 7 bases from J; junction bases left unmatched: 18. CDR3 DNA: TGCGCCAGCAGCCAAGCTGGGTTACTAGCGGGGGCCCCGAATCTGGAGCAGTACTTC. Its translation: CASSQAGLLAGAPNLEQYF.

The CDR3 sequence is CASSASDRENQPQHF. DNA of the CDR3: TGTGCCAGCAGCGCATCTGACAGGGAGAATCAGCCCCAGCATTTT. This chain connects TRBV9 to TRBJ1-5; 7 bases agree with TRBD1. The CDR3 contains 15 residues. The V gene end was trimmed by 3 bases and the J gene end by 4 bases; junction bases not matched to a gene: 7. The V gene's germline CDR1 is SGDLS and CDR2 YYNGEE.

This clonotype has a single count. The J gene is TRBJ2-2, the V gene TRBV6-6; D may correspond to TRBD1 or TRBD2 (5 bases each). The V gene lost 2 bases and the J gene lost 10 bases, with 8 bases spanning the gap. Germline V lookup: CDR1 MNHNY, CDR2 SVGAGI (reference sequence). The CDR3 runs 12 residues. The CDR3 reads CASSYGGSELFF. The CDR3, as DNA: TGTGCCAGCAGTTACGGGGGTTCGGAGCTGTTTTTT.

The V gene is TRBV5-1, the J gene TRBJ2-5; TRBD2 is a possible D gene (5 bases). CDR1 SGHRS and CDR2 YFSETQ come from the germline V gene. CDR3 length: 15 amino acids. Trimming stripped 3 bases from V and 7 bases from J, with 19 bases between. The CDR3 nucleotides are TGCGCCAGCAGCTCCACCCCTACTAGGAAGGGGACCCAGTACTTC. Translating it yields CASSSTPTRKGTQYF.

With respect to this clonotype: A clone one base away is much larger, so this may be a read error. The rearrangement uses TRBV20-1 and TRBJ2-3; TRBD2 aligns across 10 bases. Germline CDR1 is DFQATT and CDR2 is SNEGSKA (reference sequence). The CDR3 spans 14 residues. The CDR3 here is CRAKLAGGTDTQYF. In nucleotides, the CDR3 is TGCAGAGCCAAGCTAGCGGGAGGCACAGATACGCAGTATTTT.

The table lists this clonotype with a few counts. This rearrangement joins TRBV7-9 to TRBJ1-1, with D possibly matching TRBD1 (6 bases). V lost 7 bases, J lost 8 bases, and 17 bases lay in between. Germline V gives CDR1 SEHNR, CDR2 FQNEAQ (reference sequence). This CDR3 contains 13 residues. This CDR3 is CASTPGGGGEAFF. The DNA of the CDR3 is TGTGCCAGCACCCCCGGGGGCGGAGGAGAAGCTTTCTTT. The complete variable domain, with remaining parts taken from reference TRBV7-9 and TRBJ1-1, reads DTGVSQNPRHKITKRGQNVTFRCDPISEHNRLYWYRQTLGQGPEFLTYFQNEAQLEKSRLLSDRFSAERPKGSFSTLEIQRTEQGDSAMYLCASTPGGGGEAFFGQGTRLTVV.

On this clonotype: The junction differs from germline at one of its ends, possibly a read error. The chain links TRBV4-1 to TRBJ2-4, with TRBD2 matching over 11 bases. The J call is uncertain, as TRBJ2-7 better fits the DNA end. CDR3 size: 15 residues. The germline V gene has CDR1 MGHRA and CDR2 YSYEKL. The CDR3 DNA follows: TGCGCCGGCAGCCGCGGACTAGCGGGTAACTACGAGCAGTACTTC. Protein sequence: CAGSRGLAGNYEQYF.

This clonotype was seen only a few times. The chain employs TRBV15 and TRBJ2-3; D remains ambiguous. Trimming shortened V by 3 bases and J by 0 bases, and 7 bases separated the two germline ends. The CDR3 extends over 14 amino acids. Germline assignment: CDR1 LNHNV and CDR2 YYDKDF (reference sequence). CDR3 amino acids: CATSRKDSTDTQYF. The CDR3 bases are TGTGCCACCAGCAGGAAGGACAGCACAGATACGCAGTATTTT.

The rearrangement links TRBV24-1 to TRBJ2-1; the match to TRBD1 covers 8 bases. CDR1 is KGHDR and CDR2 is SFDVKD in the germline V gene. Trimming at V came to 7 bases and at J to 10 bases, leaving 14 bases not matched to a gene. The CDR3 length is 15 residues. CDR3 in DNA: TGTGCCACCAGGGCCGGGGCAGGGGGCCCAGGCGAGCAGTTCTTC. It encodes CATRAGAGGPGEQFF.

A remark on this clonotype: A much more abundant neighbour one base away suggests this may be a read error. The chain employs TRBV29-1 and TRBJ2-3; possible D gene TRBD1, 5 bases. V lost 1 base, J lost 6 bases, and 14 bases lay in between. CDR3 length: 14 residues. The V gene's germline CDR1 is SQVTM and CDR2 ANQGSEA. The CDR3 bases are TGCAGCGTTGAAGGCTCAGGGCCCAGTGATACGCAGTATTTT. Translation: CSVEGSGPSDTQYF.

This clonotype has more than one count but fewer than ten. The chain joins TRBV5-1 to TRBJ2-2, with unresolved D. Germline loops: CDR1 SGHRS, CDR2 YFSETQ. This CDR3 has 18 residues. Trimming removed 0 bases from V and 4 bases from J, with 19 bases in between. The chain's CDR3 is CASSLATFLESSTGELFF. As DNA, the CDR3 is TGCGCCAGCAGCTTGGCAACGTTTCTGGAGTCGTCCACCGGGGAGCTGTTTTTT.

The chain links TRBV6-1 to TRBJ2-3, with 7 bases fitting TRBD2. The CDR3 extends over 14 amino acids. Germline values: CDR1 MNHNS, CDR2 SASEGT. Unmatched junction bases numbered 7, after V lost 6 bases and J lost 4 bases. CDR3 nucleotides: TGTGCCAGCAGGGCCAGGGAGGGAGCAGATACGCAGTATTTT. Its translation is CASRAREGADTQYF.

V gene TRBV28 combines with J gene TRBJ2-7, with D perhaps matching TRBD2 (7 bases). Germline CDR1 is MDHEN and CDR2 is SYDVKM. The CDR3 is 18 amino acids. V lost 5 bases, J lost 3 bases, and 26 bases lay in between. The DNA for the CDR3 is TGTGCCAGCAGTCTAGGTCCGGGGGGCAGGGTCCTAAGCTACGAGCAGTACTTC. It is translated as CASSLGPGGRVLSYEQYF.

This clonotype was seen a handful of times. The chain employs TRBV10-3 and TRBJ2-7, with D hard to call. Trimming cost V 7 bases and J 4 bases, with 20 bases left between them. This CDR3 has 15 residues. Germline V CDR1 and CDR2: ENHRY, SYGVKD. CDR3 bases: TGTGCCATCAAAGGTAGAGACGAAGAAACGTACGAGCAGTACTTC. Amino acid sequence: CAIKGRDEETYEQYF.

CDR3 sequence (DNA): TGTGCCAGCAGCGTGGGGCCGGGGGCCTACGAGCAGTACTTC. Protein sequence: CASSVGPGAYEQYF. The chain combines TRBV9 with TRBJ2-7; D is possibly TRBD2 (6 bases). The CDR3 length is 14 residues. Per germline, CDR1 SGDLS and CDR2 YYNGEE. V lost 2 bases and J 2 bases, leaving 11 bases between the germline ends.

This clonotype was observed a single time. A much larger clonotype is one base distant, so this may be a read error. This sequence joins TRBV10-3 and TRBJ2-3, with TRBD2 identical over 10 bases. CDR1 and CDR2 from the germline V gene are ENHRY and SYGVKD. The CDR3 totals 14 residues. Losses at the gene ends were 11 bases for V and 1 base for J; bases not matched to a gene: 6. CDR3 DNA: TGTGCCGTCTGGAGCGGGAGGGGCACAGATACGCAGTATTTT. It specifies CAVWSGRGTDTQYF.

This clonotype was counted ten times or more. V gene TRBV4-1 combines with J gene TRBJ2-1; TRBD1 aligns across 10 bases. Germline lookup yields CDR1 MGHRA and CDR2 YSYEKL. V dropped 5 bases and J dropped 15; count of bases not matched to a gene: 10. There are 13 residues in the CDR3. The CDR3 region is CASSVPGQGFSFF. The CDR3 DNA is TGCGCCAGCAGCGTTCCGGGACAGGGGTTTTCGTTCTTC.